A selection of T cell receptor beta chains follows, all from one sample in a study of post-analysis software for immune sequencing data. Using its own MiXCR run on the PCR reads, TCRdb lists one record per CDR3 protein. Of 750,000 to 950,000 distinct CDR3 sequences listed, roughly 50% were seen once; the top ten hold under 6%. Sequencing was carried out using blood. The source is a girl aged 10-17 years with multiple sclerosis. Each CDR3 is given with its conserved first and last residue. A D gene is named only where the DNA matches it firmly. Rows may omit the clone size; those that give it use once, few, many or a size class.

D	length	V	J	size	CDR3	DNA
.	15	TRBV3-1	TRBJ2-3	.	CASSQELAPSYTQYF	TGTGCCAGCAGCCAAGAACTAGCTCCAAGCTATACGCAGTATTTT
TRBD1	15	TRBV7-2	TRBJ1-5	.	CASSQRQGGNQPQHF	TGTGCCAGCAGCCAAAGACAGGGGGGCAATCAGCCCCAGCATTTT
TRBD2	16	TRBV9	TRBJ2-1	.	CASSVRRLATYNEQFF	TGTGCCAGCAGCGTTCGGAGACTAGCGACTTACAATGAGCAGTTCTTC
TRBD2	17	TRBV13	TRBJ2-1	.	CASRDRLAGGPFDEQFF	TGTGCCAGCAGAGACCGACTAGCGGGAGGGCCCTTCGATGAGCAGTTCTTC
.	14	TRBV20-1	TRBJ2-5	.	CSVHPGYRGETQYF	TGCAGTGTACACCCGGGGTATAGGGGAGAGACCCAGTACTTC
.	14	TRBV4-2	TRBJ1-5	few	CASSQDRGGQPQHF	TGTGCCAGCAGCCAAGATAGGGGGGGACAGCCCCAGCATTTT
.	15	TRBV20-1	TRBJ2-4	.	CSARDGGSSVGIQYF	TGCAGTGCTAGAGACGGGGGTAGCTCGGTCGGCATTCAGTACTTC
.	15	TRBV5-5	TRBJ2-6	many	CASSSPNSGANVLTF	TGTGCCAGCAGCTCACCGAACTCTGGGGCCAACGTCCTGACTTTC
.	15	TRBV12-3/TRBV12-4	TRBJ1-2	few	CASSHTRRGGNGYTF	TGTGCCAGCAGCCACACAAGGCGGGGGGGGAATGGCTACACCTTC
.	14	TRBV29-1	TRBJ2-1	few	CSVGRTSFNDEQFF	TGCAGCGTGGGCCGCACTAGTTTTAACGATGAGCAGTTCTTC
TRBD1	16	TRBV4-1	TRBJ1-2	few	CASSQARDSNSYGYTF	TGCGCCAGCAGCCAGGCCCGGGACAGTAACTCCTATGGCTACACCTTC
TRBD1	16	TRBV27	TRBJ1-4	.	CASSPQGIGANEKLFF	TGTGCCAGCAGTCCACAGGGGATTGGCGCTAATGAAAAACTGTTTTTT
TRBD1	15	TRBV29-1	TRBJ2-2	.	CSVEVTGDNTGELFF	TGCAGCGTTGAGGTGACAGGGGATAACACCGGGGAGCTGTTTTTT
TRBD2	18	TRBV3-1	TRBJ2-3	.	CASSQKTSGGRYTDTQYF	TGTGCCAGCAGCCAGAAAACTAGCGGGGGGCGATACACAGATACGCAGTATTTT
.	16	TRBV19	TRBJ2-7	.	CASSGEAWPLLGEQYF	TGTGCCAGTAGTGGGGAAGCGTGGCCCCTCCTTGGCGAGCAGTACTTC
.	16	TRBV7-9	TRBJ2-1	.	CASSFGDGGSYNEQFF	TGTGCCAGCAGCTTCGGCGACGGGGGCTCCTACAATGAGCAGTTCTTC
TRBD2	19	TRBV10-2	TRBJ2-7	.	CASSESKVAGTTRSYEQYF	TGCGCCAGCAGTGAGTCAAAGGTAGCGGGTACGACTCGCTCCTACGAGCAGTACTTC
.	14	TRBV7-3	TRBJ2-3	.	CASSLSGPLDTQYF	TGTGCCAGCAGCTTATCAGGGCCTCTTGATACGCAGTATTTT
TRBD2	16	TRBV9	TRBJ2-1	.	CASSVSAGANYNEQFF	TGTGCCAGCAGCGTCTCGGCGGGAGCAAACTACAATGAGCAGTTCTTC
TRBD2	15	TRBV6-4	TRBJ2-3	few	CASSMTSGGADTQYF	TGTGCCAGCAGTATGACTAGCGGGGGGGCAGATACGCAGTATTTT
TRBD1	13	TRBV11-2	TRBJ2-5	.	CASSYGQATEGYF	TGTGCCAGCAGCTACGGACAGGCTACTGAGGGGTACTTC
TRBD1	14	TRBV20-1	TRBJ2-7	.	CSASTGDDFYEQYF	TGCAGTGCATCGACAGGGGACGATTTCTACGAGCAGTACTTC
TRBD1	15	TRBV9	TRBJ2-7	.	CASGPRRQGTYEQYF	TGTGCCAGCGGCCCCCGGAGACAGGGCACCTACGAGCAGTACTTC
.	12	TRBV29-1	TRBJ1-2	.	CSVDLVVYGYTF	TGCAGCGTTGATTTAGTCGTGTATGGCTACACCTTC
.	12	TRBV5-1	TRBJ1-5	few	CASSLAVRSRHF	TGCGCCAGCAGCTTGGCAGTCCGGTCTAGGCATTTT
.	14	TRBV4-1	TRBJ2-5	.	CASSQDLGQEIQYF	TGCGCCAGCAGCCAAGATCTGGGGCAAGAGATCCAGTACTTC
TRBD1	17	TRBV11-2	TRBJ1-2	few	CASSFNRAQGADYGYTF	TGTGCCAGCAGCTTCAACCGCGCCCAGGGGGCGGACTATGGCTACACCTTC
TRBD1	15	TRBV5-5	TRBJ2-3	.	CASSYSGTGADTQYF	TGTGCCAGCAGCTATTCCGGGACAGGGGCAGATACGCAGTATTTT
.	16	TRBV29-1	TRBJ2-1	.	CSVVTGPFNSYNEQFF	TGCAGCGTTGTGACGGGACCCTTTAACTCCTACAATGAGCAGTTCTTC
TRBD2	16	TRBV7-8	TRBJ2-1	.	CASGELAGGPNNEQFF	TGTGCCAGCGGCGAGCTAGCGGGAGGGCCCAACAATGAGCAGTTCTTC
.	13	TRBV5-1	TRBJ2-1	.	CASRSTNGNEQFF	TGCGCCAGCAGATCCACGAACGGGAATGAGCAGTTCTTC
TRBD2	14	TRBV10-3	TRBJ2-7	.	CAISDGTSSYEQYF	TGTGCCATCAGTGATGGGACTAGCTCCTACGAGCAGTACTTC
.	12	TRBV7-9	TRBJ2-4	once	CASSPASFIQYF	TGTGCCAGCAGTCCGGCTAGTTTCATTCAGTACTTC
.	16	TRBV10-3	TRBJ2-3	.	CAISAPGPRSTDTQYF	TGTGCCATCAGTGCACCGGGACCTCGATCCACAGATACGCAGTATTTT
.	12	TRBV29-1	TRBJ1-1	few	CSGGRLNTEAFF	TGCAGCGGGGGACGCCTGAACACTGAAGCTTTCTTT
TRBD1	14	TRBV12-3/TRBV12-4	TRBJ2-7	few	CASSILGQGDEQYF	TGTGCCAGCAGTATCCTAGGACAGGGTGATGAGCAGTACTTC
TRBD1	13	TRBV7-2	TRBJ2-7	few	CASRNTGAYEQYF	TGTGCCAGCAGGAACACAGGGGCCTACGAGCAGTACTTC
.	14	TRBV7-2	TRBJ1-6	few	CASSLTGTNSPLHF	TGTGCCAGCAGCTTAACAGGGACGAATTCACCCCTCCACTTT
TRBD1	14	TRBV15	TRBJ2-5	.	CATSSRQGQETQYF	TGTGCCACCAGCTCACGACAGGGGCAAGAGACCCAGTACTTC
TRBD1	14	TRBV20-1	TRBJ2-1	.	CSARGEQGANEQFF	TGCAGTGCTAGAGGGGAACAGGGGGCTAATGAGCAGTTCTTC
.	16	TRBV12-3/TRBV12-4	TRBJ2-7	.	CASKEGGAGKFYEQYF	TGTGCCAGCAAAGAGGGGGGTGCAGGTAAATTCTATGAGCAGTACTTC